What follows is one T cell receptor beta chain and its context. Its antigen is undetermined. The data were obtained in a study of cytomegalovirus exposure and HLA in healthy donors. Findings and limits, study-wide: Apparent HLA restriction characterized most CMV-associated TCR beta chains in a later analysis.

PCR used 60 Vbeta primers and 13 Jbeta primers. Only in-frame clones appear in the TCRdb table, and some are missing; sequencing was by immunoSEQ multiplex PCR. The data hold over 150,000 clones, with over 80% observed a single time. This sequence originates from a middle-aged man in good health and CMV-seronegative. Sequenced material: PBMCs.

CDR3 in DNA: TGTGCCAGCAGCTTAGCGTCCGTTACTGAAGCTTTCTTT. As protein: CASSLASVTEAFF. The chain employs TRBV7-9 and TRBJ1-1; D gene unclear. The germline gives CDR1 SEHNR, CDR2 FQNEAQ (reference sequence). The CDR3 is made up of 13 amino acids. With 0 bases removed from V and 5 bases from J, the gap between germline ends came to 7 bases.